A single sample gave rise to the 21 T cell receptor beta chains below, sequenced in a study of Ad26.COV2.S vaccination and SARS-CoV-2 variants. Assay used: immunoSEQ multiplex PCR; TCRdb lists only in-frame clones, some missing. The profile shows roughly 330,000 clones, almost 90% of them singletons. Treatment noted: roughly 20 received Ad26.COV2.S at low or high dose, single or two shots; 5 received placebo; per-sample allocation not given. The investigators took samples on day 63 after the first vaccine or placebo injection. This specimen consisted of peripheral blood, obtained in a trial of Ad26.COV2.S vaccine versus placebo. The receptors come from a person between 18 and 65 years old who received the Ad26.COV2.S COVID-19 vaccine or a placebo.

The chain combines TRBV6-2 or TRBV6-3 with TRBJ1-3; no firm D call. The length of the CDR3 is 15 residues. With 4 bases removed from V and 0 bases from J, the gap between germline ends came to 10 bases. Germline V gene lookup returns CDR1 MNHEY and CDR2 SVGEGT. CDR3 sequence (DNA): TGTGCCAGCAGTTGGGAATACAGCTCTGGAAACACCATATATTTT. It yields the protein CASSWEYSSGNTIYF.

The CDR3 here is CASSSLPGQLGQFF. CDR3 DNA sequence: TGTGCCAGCAGCTCTCTCCCGGGACAGCTGGGGCAGTTCTTC. The chain recombines TRBV7-3 with TRBJ2-1; 7 nucleotides match TRBD1. CDR1 and CDR2 (germline): SGHTA, FQGTGA. This CDR3 region has 14 residues. Trimming took 4 bases from V and 12 from J; bases not matched to a gene: 12.

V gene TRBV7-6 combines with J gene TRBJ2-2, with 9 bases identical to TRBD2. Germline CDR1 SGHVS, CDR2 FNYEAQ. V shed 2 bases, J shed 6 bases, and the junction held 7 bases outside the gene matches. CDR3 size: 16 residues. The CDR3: CASSLPREGRPGELFF. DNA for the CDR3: TGTGCCAGCAGCTTACCGCGGGAGGGCCGCCCCGGGGAGCTGTTTTTT.

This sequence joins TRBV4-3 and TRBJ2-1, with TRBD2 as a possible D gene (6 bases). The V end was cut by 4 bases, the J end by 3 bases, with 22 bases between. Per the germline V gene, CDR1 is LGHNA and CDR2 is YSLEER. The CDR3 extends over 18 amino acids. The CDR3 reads CASSLLGVGRGIYNEQFF. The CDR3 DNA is TGCGCCAGCAGCCTCCTGGGGGTTGGGCGGGGTATCTACAATGAGCAGTTCTTC.

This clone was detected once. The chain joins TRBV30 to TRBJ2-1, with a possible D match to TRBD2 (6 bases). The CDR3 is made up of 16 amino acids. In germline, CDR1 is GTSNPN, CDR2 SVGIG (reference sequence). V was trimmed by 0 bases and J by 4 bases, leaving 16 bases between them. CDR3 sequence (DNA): TGTGCCTGGAGTGTACTTGGCGGGATCTCTTACAATGAGCAGTTCTTC. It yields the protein CAWSVLGGISYNEQFF.

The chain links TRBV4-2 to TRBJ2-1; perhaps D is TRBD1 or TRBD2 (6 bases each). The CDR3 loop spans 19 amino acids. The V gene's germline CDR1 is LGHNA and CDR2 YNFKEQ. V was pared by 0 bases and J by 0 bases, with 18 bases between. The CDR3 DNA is TGTGCCAGCAGCCAAGAAGGTCGGGGGCGGGCCCGCTCCTACAATGAGCAGTTCTTC. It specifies CASSQEGRGRARSYNEQFF.

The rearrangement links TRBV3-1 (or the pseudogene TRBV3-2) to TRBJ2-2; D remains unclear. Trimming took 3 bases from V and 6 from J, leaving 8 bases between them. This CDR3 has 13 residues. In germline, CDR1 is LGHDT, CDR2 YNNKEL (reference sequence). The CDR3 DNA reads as TGTGCCAGCAGCCAGAGTATGTCCGGGGAGCTGTTTTTT. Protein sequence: CASSQSMSGELFF.

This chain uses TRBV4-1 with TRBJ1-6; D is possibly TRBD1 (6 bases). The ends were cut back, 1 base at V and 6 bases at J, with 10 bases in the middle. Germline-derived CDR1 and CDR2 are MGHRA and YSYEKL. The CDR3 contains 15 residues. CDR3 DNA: TGCGCCAGCAGCCAAGGGACAGTCGGTAATTCACCCCTCCACTTT. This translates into CASSQGTVGNSPLHF.

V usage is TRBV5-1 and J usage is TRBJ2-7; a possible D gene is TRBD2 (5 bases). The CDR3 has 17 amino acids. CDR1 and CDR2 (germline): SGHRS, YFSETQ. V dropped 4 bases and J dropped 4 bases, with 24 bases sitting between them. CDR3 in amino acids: CASSPGRRVGFMYEQYF. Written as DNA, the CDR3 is TGCGCCAGCAGCCCGGGTAGGCGGGTAGGATTTATGTACGAGCAGTACTTC. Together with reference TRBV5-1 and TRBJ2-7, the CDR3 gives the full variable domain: KAGVTQTPRYLIKTRGQQVTLSCSPISGHRSVSWYQQTPGQGLQFLFEYFSETQRNKGNFPGRFSGRQFSNSRSEMNVSTLELGDSALYLCASSPGRRVGFMYEQYFGPGTRLTVT.

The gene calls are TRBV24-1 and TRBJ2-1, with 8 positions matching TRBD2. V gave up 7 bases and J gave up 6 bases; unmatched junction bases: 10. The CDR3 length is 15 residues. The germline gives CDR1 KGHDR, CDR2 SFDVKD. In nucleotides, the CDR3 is TGTGCCACCAGCAGCGGGGGCCGGTTTAGCAATGAGCAGTTCTTC. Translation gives CATSSGGRFSNEQFF.

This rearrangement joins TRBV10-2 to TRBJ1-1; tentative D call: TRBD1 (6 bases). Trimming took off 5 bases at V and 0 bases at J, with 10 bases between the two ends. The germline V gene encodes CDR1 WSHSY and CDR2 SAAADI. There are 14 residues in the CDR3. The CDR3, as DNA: TGCGCCAGCAGTCTCCGGGGGCTGAACACTGAAGCTTTCTTT. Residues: CASSLRGLNTEAFF.

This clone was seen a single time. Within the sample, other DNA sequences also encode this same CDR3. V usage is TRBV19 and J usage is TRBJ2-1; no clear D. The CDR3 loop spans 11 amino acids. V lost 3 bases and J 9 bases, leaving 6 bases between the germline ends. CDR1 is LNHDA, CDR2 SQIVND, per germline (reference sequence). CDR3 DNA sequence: TGTGCCAGTAGTATTCTCTCTGAGCAGTTCTTC. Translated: CASSILSEQFF.

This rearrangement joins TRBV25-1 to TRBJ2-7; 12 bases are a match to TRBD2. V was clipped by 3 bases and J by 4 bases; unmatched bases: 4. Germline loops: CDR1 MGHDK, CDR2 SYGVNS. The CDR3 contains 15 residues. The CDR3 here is CASSDLAGGSYEQYF. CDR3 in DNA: TGTGCCAGCAGTGATCTAGCGGGGGGGAGTTACGAGCAGTACTTC.

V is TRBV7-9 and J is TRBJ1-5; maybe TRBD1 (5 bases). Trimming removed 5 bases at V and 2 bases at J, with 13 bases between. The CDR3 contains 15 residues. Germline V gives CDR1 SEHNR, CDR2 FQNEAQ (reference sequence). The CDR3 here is CASSRGADGNQPQHF. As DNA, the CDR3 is TGTGCCAGCAGCCGTGGGGCAGATGGCAATCAGCCCCAGCATTTT.

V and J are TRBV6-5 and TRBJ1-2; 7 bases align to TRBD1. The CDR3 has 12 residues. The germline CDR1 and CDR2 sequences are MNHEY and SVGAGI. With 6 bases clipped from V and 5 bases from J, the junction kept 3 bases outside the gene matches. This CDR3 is CASRGGSYGYTF. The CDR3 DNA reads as TGTGCCAGCAGAGGGGGCTCGTATGGCTACACCTTC.

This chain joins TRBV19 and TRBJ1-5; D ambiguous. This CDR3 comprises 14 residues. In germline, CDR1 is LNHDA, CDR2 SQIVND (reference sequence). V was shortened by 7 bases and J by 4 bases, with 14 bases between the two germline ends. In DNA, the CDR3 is TGTGCCAGTAATTGGTCGGGCCGGAATCAGCCCCAGCATTTT. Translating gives CASNWSGRNQPQHF.

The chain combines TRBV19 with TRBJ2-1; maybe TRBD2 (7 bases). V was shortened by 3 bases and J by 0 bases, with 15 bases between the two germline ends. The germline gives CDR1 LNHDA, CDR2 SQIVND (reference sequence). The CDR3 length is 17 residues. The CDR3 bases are TGTGCCAGTAGTATGGCGGGGGCGATGAGCTCCTACAATGAGCAGTTCTTC. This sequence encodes CASSMAGAMSSYNEQFF.

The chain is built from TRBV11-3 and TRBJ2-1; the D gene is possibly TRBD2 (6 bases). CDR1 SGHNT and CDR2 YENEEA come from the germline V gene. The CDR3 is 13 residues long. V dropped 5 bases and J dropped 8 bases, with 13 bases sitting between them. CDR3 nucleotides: TGTGCCAGCAGCGGAGGGGCGAGGGATGAGCAGTTCTTC. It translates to CASSGGARDEQFF.

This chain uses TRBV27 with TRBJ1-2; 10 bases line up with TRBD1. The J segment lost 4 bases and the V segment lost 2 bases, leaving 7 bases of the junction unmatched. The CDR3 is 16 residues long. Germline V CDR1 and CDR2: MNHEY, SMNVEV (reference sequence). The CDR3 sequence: CASSLTGQGVIYGYTF. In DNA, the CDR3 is TGTGCCAGCAGTTTAACTGGACAGGGGGTGATCTATGGCTACACCTTC.

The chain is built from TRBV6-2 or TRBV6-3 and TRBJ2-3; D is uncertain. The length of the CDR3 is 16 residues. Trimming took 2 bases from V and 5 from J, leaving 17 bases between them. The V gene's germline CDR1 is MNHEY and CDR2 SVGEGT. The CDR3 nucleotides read TGTGCCAGCAGTTACCCACCCAACGGGCTTCTAGATACGCAGTATTTT. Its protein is CASSYPPNGLLDTQYF.

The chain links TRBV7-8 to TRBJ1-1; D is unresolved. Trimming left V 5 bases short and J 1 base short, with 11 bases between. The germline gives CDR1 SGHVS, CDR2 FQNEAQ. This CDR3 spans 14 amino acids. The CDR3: CASSARETNTEAFF. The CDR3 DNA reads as TGTGCCAGCAGCGCCCGGGAGACGAACACTGAAGCTTTCTTT.